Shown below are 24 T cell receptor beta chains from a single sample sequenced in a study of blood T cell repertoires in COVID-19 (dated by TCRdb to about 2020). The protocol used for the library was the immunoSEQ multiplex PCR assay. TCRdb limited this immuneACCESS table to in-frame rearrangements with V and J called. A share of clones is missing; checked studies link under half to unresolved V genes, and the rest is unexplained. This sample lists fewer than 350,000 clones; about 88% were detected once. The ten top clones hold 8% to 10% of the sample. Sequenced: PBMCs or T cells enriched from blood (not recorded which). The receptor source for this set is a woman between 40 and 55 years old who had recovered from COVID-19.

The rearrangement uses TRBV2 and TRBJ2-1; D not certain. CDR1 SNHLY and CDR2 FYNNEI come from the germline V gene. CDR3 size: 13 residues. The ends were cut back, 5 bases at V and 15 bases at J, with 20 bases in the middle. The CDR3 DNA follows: TGTGCCAGCAGTTCGGGTCCAAAAGAGACGTGGTTCTTC. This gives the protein CASSSGPKETWFF.

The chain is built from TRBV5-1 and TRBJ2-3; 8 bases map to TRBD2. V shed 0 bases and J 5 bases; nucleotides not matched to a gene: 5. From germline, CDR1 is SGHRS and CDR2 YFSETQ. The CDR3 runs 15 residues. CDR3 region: CASSLGSGKGDTQYF. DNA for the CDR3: TGCGCCAGCAGCTTGGGTAGCGGGAAGGGAGATACGCAGTATTTT.

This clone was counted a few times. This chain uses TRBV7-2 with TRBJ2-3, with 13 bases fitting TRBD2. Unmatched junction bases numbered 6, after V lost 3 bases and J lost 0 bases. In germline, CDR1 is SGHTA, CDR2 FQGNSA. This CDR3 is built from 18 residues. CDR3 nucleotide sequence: TGTGCCAGCAGCTTGTGGACTAGCGGGGGTGTTAGCACAGATACGCAGTATTTT. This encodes CASSLWTSGGVSTDTQYF.

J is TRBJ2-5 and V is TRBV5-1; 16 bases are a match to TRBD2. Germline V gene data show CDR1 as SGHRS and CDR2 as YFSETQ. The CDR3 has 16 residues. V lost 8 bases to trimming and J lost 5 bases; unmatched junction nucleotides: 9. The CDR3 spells CASRGTSGGAMETQYF. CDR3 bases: TGCGCCAGTCGTGGGACTAGCGGGGGGGCCATGGAGACCCAGTACTTC. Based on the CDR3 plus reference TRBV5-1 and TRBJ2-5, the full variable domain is KAGVTQTPRYLIKTRGQQVTLSCSPISGHRSVSWYQQTPGQGLQFLFEYFSETQRNKGNFPGRFSGRQFSNSRSEMNVSTLELGDSALYLCASRGTSGGAMETQYFGPGTRLLVL.

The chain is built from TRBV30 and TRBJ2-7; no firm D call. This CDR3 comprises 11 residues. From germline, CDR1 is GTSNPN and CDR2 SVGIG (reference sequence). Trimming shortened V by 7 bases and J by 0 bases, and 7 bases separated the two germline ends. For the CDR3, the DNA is TGTGCCTCACAAAACTCCTACGAGCAGTACTTC. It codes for CASQNSYEQYF.

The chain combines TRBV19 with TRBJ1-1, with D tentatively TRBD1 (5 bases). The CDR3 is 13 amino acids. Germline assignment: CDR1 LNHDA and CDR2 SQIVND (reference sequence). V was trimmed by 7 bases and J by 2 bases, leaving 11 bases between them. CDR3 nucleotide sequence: TGTGCCAGTACCCGGGGGGGTAACACTGAAGCTTTCTTT. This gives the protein CASTRGGNTEAFF.

The chain's CDR3 is CATSVAWGYTF. The CDR3 DNA reads TGTGCCACCTCCGTGGCCTGGGGCTACACCTTC. The chain joins TRBV28 to TRBJ1-2; the D is unclear. Deletions cut 10 bases from V and 8 bases from J, with 14 bases between. The V gene's germline CDR1 is MDHEN and CDR2 SYDVKM. This CDR3 spans 11 amino acids.

This CDR3 is CASSGQSGYGYTF. The CDR3 coding sequence is TGTGCCAGCAGCGGACAGAGCGGCTATGGCTACACCTTC. The chain carries TRBV7-3 and TRBJ1-2; D may be TRBD1 (6 bases). This CDR3 has 13 amino acids. The germline gives CDR1 SGHTA, CDR2 FQGTGA. V lost 5 bases and J lost 4, with 11 bases in between.

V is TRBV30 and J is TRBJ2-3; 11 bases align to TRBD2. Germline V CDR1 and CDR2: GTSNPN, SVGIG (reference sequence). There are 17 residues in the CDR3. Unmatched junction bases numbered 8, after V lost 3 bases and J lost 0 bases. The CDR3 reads CAWRLAGGPPSTDTQYF. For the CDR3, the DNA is TGTGCCTGGAGGTTAGCGGGGGGGCCCCCTAGCACAGATACGCAGTATTTT.

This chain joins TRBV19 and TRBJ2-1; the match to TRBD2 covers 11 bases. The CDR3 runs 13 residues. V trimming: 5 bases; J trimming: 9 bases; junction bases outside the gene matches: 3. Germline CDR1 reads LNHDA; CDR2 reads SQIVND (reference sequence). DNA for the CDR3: TGTGCCAGTAGTTTGACTAGCGGGATTGAGCAGTTCTTC. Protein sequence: CASSLTSGIEQFF.

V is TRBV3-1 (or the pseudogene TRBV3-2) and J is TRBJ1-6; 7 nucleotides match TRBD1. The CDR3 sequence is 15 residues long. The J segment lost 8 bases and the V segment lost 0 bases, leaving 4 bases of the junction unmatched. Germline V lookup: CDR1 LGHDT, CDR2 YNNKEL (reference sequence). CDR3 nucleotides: TGTGCCAGCAGCCAAGAAGGGACAGACTATTCACCCCTCCACTTT. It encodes CASSQEGTDYSPLHF.

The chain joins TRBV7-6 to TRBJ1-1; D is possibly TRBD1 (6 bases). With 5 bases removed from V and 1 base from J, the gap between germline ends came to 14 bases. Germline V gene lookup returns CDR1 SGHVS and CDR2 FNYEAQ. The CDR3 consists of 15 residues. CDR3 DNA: TGTGCCAGCAGCCTACAAGGGGGACGGAACACTGAAGCTTTCTTT. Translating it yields CASSLQGGRNTEAFF.

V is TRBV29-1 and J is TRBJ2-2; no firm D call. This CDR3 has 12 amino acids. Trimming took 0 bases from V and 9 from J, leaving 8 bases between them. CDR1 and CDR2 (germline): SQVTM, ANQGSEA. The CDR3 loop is CSVEDPQWELFF. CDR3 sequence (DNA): TGCAGCGTTGAAGATCCTCAGTGGGAGCTGTTTTTT.

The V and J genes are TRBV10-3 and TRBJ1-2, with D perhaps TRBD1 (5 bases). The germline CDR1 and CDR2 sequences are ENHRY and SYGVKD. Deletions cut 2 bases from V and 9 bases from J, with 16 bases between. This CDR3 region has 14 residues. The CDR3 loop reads CAISEGGATSSYTF. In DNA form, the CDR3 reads TGTGCCATCAGTGAGGGTGGGGCTACCTCGAGCTACACCTTC.

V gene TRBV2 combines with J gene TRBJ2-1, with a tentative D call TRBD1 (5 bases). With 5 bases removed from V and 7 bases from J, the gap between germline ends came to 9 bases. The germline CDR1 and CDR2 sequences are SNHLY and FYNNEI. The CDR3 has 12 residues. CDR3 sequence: CASSLDRNEQFF. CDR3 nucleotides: TGTGCCAGCAGTCTTGACAGAAATGAGCAGTTCTTC.

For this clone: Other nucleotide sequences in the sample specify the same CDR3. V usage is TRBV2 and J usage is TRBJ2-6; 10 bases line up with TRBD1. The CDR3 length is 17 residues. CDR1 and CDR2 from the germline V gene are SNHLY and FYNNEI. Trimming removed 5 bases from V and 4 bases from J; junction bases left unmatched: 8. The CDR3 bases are TGTGCCAGCAGTACCGGGACAGGGGCAAGCGGGGCCAACGTCCTGACTTTC. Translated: CASSTGTGASGANVLTF.

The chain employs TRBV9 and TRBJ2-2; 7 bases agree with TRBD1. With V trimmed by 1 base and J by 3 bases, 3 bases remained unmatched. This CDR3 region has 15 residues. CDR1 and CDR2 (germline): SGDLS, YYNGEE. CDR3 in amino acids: CASSVFQGDTGELFF. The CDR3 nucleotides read TGTGCCAGCAGCGTATTTCAGGGGGACACCGGGGAGCTGTTTTTT.

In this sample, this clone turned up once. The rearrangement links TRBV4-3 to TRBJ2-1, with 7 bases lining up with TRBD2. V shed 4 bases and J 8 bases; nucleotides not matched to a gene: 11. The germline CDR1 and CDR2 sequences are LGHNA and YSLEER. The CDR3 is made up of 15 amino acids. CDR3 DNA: TGCGCCAGCAGCCCTGGGATAGCGGGTGGTGATGAGCAGTTCTTC. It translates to CASSPGIAGGDEQFF.

For the CDR3, the DNA is TGTGCCAGCAGTTACGTGGGGGGGCAAGATACGCAGTATTTT. Its protein product is CASSYVGGQDTQYF. This rearrangement joins TRBV6-2 or TRBV6-3 to TRBJ2-3, with D perhaps TRBD2 (7 bases). V lost 2 bases and J 5 bases, leaving 11 bases between the germline ends. From germline, CDR1 is MNHEY and CDR2 SVGEGT. CDR3 length: 14 residues.

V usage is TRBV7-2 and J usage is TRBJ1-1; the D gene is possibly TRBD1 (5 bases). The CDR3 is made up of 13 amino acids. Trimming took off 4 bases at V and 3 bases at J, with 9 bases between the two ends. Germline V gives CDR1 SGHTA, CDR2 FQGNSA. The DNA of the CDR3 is TGTGCCAGCAGCTGGGGGGGGGACACTGAAGCTTTCTTT. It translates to CASSWGGDTEAFF.

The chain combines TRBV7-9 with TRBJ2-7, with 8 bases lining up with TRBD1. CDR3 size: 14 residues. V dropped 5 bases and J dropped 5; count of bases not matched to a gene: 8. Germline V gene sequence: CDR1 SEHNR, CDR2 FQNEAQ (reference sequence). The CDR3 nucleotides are TGTGCCAGCAGCCCCTCAGGGGGCAGAGACGAGCAGTACTTC. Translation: CASSPSGGRDEQYF.

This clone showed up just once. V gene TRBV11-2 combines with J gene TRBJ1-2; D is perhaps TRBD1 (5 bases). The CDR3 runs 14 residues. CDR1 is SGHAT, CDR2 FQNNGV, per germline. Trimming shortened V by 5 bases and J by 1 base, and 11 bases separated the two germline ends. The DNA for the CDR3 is TGTGCCAGCAGCAGCAGGGTTGGTAACTATGGCTACACCTTC. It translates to CASSSRVGNYGYTF. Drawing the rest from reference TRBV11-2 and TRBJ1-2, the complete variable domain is EAGVAQSPRYKIIEKRQSVAFWCNPISGHATLYWYQQILGQGPKLLIQFQNNGVVDDSQLPKDRFSAERLKGVDSTLKIQPAKLEDSAVYLCASSSRVGNYGYTFGSGTRLTVV.

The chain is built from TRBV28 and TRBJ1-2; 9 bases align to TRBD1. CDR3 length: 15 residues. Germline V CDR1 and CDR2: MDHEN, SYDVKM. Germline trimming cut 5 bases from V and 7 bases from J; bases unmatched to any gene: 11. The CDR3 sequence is CASSPQQGALGGYTF. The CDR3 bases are TGTGCCAGCAGTCCCCAACAGGGGGCGCTTGGTGGCTACACCTTC.

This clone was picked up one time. In DNA, the CDR3 is TGTGCCAGTACCCTTGGGAGGGGGGCCAACGTCCTGACTTTC. Protein: CASTLGRGANVLTF. V gene TRBV19 combines with J gene TRBJ2-6, with D tentatively TRBD2 (6 bases). This CDR3 has 14 amino acids. V dropped 7 bases and J dropped 4 bases, with 11 bases sitting between them. CDR1 is LNHDA, CDR2 SQIVND, per germline (reference sequence).